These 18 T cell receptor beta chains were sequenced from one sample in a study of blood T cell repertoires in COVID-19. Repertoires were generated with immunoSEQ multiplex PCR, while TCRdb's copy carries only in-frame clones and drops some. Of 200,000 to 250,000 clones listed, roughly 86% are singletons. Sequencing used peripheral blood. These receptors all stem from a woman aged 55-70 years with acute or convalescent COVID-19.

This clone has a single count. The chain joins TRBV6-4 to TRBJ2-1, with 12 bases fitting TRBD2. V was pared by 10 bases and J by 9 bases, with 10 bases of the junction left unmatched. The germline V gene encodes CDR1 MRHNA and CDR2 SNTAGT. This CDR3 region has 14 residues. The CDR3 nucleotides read TGTGCCACAACTAGCGGGAGGCTCCCGACTGAGCAGTTCTTC. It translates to CATTSGRLPTEQFF.

CDR3 protein: CASTMGQGTEAFF. The CDR3 DNA reads as TGTGCCAGCACTATGGGACAGGGGACTGAAGCTTTCTTT. This chain links TRBV18 with TRBJ1-1; 10 nucleotides match TRBD1. Trimming cost V 8 bases and J 5 bases; bases outside gene matches: 5. The CDR3 runs 13 residues. Germline CDR1 KGHSH, CDR2 LQKENI. The whole variable domain, filled in from reference TRBV18 and TRBJ1-1, reads NAGVMQNPRHLVRRRGQEARLRCSPMKGHSHVYWYRQLPEEGLKFMVYLQKENIIDESGMPKERFSAEFPKEGPSILRIQQVVRGDSAAYFCASTMGQGTEAFFGQGTRLTVV.

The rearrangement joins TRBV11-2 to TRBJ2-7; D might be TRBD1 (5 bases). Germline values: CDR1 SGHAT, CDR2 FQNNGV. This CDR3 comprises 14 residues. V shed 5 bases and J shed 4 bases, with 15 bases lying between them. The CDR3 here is CASSRDRTLYEQYF. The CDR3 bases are TGTGCCAGCAGCCGTGACAGAACCCTTTACGAGCAGTACTTC.

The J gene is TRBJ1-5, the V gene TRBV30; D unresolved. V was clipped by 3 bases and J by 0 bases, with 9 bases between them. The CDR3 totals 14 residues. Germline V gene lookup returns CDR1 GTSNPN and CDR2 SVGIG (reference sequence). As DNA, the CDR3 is TGTGCCTGGAGCGGCGGCCTTAGCAATCAGCCCCAGCATTTT. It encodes CAWSGGLSNQPQHF.

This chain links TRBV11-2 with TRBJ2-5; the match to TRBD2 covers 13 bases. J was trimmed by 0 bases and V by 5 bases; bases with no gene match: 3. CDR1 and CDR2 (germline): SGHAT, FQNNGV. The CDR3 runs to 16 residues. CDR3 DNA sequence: TGTGCCAGCAGCCTAGGGACTAGCGGGGACCAAGAGACCCAGTACTTC. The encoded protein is CASSLGTSGDQETQYF.

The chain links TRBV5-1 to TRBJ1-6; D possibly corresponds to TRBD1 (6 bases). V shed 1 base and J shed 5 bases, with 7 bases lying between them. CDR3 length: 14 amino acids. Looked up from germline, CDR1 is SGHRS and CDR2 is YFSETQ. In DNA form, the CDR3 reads TGCGCCAGCAGCTTGACAGGGCATAATTCACCCCTCCACTTT. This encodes CASSLTGHNSPLHF. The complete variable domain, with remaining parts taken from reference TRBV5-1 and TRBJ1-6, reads KAGVTQTPRYLIKTRGQQVTLSCSPISGHRSVSWYQQTPGQGLQFLFEYFSETQRNKGNFPGRFSGRQFSNSRSEMNVSTLELGDSALYLCASSLTGHNSPLHFGNGTRLTVT.

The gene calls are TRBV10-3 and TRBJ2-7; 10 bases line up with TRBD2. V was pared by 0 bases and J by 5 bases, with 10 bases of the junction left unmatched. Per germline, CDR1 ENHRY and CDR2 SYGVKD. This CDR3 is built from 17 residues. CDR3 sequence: CAISESTRLAGVHEQYF. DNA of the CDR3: TGTGCCATCAGTGAGTCGACTCGGCTAGCGGGGGTCCACGAGCAGTACTTC.

CDR3: CASSTDPAGQPQHF. The CDR3 DNA is TGTGCCAGTAGTACGGACCCCGCGGGTCAGCCCCAGCATTTT. The rearrangement joins TRBV19 to TRBJ1-5; D is undetermined. The CDR3 is 14 amino acids. Trimming left V 4 bases short and J 6 bases short, with 13 bases between. From germline, CDR1 is LNHDA and CDR2 SQIVND (reference sequence).

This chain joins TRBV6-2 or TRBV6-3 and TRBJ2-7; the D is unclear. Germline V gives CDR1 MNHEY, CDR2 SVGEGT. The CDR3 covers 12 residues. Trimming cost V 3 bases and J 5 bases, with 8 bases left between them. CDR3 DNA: TGTGCCAGCAGTTATAGTTCCAACGAGCAGTACTTC. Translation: CASSYSSNEQYF.

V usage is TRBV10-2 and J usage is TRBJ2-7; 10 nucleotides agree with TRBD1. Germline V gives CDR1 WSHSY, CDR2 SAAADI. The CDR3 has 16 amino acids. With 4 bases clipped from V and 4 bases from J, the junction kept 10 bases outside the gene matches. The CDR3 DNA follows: TGCGCCAGCAGTGGAGTTCCAGGACAGGGGGGGTACGAGCAGTACTTC. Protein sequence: CASSGVPGQGGYEQYF.

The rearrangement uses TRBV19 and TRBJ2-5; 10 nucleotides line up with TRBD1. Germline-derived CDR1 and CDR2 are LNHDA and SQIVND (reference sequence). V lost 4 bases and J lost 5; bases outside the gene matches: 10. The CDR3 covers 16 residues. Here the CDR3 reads CASSNTRQGARETQYF. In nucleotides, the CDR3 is TGTGCCAGTAGTAACACAAGACAGGGGGCTCGGGAGACCCAGTACTTC.

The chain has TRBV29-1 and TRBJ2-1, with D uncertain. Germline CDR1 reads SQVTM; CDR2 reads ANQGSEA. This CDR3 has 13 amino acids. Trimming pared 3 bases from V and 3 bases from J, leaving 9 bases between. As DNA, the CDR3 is TGCAGCGTTGATATTCGGGTCTACAATGAGCAGTTCTTC. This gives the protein CSVDIRVYNEQFF.

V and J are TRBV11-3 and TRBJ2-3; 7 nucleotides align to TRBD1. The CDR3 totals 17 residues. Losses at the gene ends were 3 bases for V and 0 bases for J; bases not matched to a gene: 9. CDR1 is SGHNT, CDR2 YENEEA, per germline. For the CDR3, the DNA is TGTGCCAGCAGCTTGGGACAGAGCGAGCCTAGCACAGATACGCAGTATTTT. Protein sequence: CASSLGQSEPSTDTQYF.

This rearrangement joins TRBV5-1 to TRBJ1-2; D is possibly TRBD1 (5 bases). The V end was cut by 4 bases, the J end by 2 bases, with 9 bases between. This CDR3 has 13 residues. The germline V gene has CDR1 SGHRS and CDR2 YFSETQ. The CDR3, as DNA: TGCGCCAGCAGCAAGACAGAGAACTATGGCTACACCTTC. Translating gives CASSKTENYGYTF.

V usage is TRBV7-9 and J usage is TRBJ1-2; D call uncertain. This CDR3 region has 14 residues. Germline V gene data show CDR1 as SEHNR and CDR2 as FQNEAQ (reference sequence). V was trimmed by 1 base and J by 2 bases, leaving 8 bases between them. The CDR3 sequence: CASSLDGGNYGYTF. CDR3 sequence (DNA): TGTGCCAGCAGCTTAGACGGCGGAAACTATGGCTACACCTTC.

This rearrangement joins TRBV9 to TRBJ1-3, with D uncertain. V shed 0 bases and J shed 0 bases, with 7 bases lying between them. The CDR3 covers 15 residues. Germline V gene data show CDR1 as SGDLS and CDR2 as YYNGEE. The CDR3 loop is CASSVDISSGNTIYF. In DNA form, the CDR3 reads TGTGCCAGCAGCGTAGATATATCCTCTGGAAACACCATATATTTT.

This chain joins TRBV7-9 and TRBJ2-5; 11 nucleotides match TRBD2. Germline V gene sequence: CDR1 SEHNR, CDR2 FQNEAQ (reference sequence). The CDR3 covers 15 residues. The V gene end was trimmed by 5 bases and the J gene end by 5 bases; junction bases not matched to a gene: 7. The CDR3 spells CASSLLLAGAETQYF. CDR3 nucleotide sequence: TGTGCCAGCAGCCTCTTACTAGCGGGAGCGGAGACCCAGTACTTC.

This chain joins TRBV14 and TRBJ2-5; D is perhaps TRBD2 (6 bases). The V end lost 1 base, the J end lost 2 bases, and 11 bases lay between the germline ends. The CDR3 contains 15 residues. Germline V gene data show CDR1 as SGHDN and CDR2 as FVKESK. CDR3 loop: CASSQVGLRQETQYF. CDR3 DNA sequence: TGTGCCAGCAGCCAAGTGGGACTCCGGCAAGAGACCCAGTACTTC.